The T cell receptor (beta chain) under discussion was sequenced for a study of shared clonotypes between healthy human individuals. The protocol was immunoSEQ multiplex PCR, while the TCRdb copy is restricted to in-frame clones and leaves out a portion. The data contain roughly 1,500,000 clones, 98% of them singletons. CDR3 length: 12 amino acids. V shed 5 bases and J shed 6 bases, with 11 bases lying between them. Germline CDR1 is SEHNR and CDR2 is FQNEAQ (reference sequence). Regarding this clone: Distinct nucleotide sequences in the sample also encode this CDR3.

V is TRBV7-9 and J is TRBJ2-7; D gene uncertain. This TCR was recovered from a man younger than 40 in good health. Sequences were obtained from naive CD4+ T cells sorted from blood. The sample's subset: CD45RA+ positively selected. CDR3 DNA sequence: TGTGCCAGCAGCCTCCTCTTAGGCGAGCAGTACTTC. Translation: CASSLLLGEQYF. Together with reference TRBV7-9 and TRBJ2-7, the CDR3 gives the full variable domain: DTGVSQNPRHKITKRGQNVTFRCDPISEHNRLYWYRQTLGQGPEFLTYFQNEAQLEKSRLLSDRFSAERPKGSFSTLEIQRTEQGDSAMYLCASSLLLGEQYFGPGTRLTVT.